Shown below are 17 T cell receptor beta chains from a single sample sequenced in a study of blood T cell repertoires in COVID-19. Profiled with immunoSEQ multiplex PCR; TCRdb holds only in-frame clones, not every one. Among fewer than 350,000 clones, just over 90% were seen once, and the ten largest hold roughly 2.1%. The sample consisted of PBMCs or T cells enriched from blood (not recorded which). The receptors originated from a woman between 35 and 50 years old with acute COVID-19.

V and J are TRBV6-5 and TRBJ2-3; the match to TRBD2 covers 10 bases. CDR3 length equals 15 residues. Germline V gives CDR1 MNHEY, CDR2 SVGAGI. J lost 4 bases, V lost 6 bases, and 7 bases had no gene match. CDR3 bases: TGTGCCAGCAGAGGAGCGGGAGGGCTATCAGATACGCAGTATTTT. This encodes CASRGAGGLSDTQYF.

The chain is built from TRBV9 and TRBJ2-7; a weak D match, TRBD2 (5 bases). The germline gives CDR1 SGDLS, CDR2 YYNGEE. Trimming took 0 bases from V and 5 from J, leaving 12 bases between them. The CDR3 sequence is 14 residues long. Here the CDR3 reads CASSVGRTAHEQYF. The CDR3 DNA follows: TGTGCCAGCAGCGTAGGGAGGACCGCCCACGAGCAGTACTTC.

This clone was seen a few times. This rearrangement joins TRBV11-2 to TRBJ1-1, with D unclear. The germline CDR1 and CDR2 sequences are SGHAT and FQNNGV. Trimming stripped 6 bases from V and 2 bases from J, with 25 bases between. The CDR3 covers 18 residues. Here the CDR3 reads CASSNDGSRLSGNTEAFF. In nucleotides, the CDR3 is TGTGCCAGCAGTAACGACGGATCCCGACTCTCCGGTAACACTGAAGCTTTCTTT.

The chain uses TRBV5-1 and TRBJ2-2, with TRBD1 as a possible D gene (5 bases). Germline assignment: CDR1 SGHRS and CDR2 YFSETQ. The CDR3 extends over 15 amino acids. Trimming took 4 bases from V and 3 from J, leaving 13 bases between them. The DNA for the CDR3 is TGCGCCAGCAGCAGGATCAGGGTAGACACCGGGGAGCTGTTTTTT. The encoded protein is CASSRIRVDTGELFF. The entire variable domain, with the rest obtained from reference TRBV5-1 and TRBJ2-2, is as follows: KAGVTQTPRYLIKTRGQQVTLSCSPISGHRSVSWYQQTPGQGLQFLFEYFSETQRNKGNFPGRFSGRQFSNSRSEMNVSTLELGDSALYLCASSRIRVDTGELFFGEGSRLTVL.

The V gene is TRBV9, the J gene TRBJ2-1; no firm D call. Looked up from germline, CDR1 is SGDLS and CDR2 is YYNGEE. The CDR3 has 15 amino acids. The V end was cut by 4 bases, the J end by 0 bases, with 11 bases between. Written as DNA, the CDR3 is TGTGCCAGCAGCAGGAGCCGGAGCTCCTACAATGAGCAGTTCTTC. It codes for CASSRSRSSYNEQFF.

V and J are TRBV9 and TRBJ2-1; 14 nucleotides match TRBD2. The CDR3 runs 17 residues. Germline CDR1 reads SGDLS; CDR2 reads YYNGEE. Trimming took 0 bases from V and 7 from J; bases not matched to a gene: 6. This chain's CDR3 is CASSVGGLAGGGNEQFF. DNA for the CDR3: TGTGCCAGCAGCGTAGGAGGACTAGCGGGAGGAGGAAATGAGCAGTTCTTC.

The DNA of the CDR3 is TGTGCCAGTACGTTTTATGGGGGTGAGGGGGCTGAAGCTTTCTTT. This codes for CASTFYGGEGAEAFF. J is TRBJ1-1 and V is TRBV19; D is perhaps TRBD1 (6 bases). This CDR3 is built from 15 residues. Per the germline V gene, CDR1 is LNHDA and CDR2 is SQIVND (reference sequence). The V end was cut by 7 bases, the J end by 6 bases, with 21 bases between. Combining the CDR3 with reference TRBV19 and TRBJ1-1 gives the whole variable domain DGGITQSPKYLFRKEGQNVTLSCEQNLNHDAMYWYRQDPGQGLRLIYYSQIVNDFQKGDIAEGYSVSREKKESFPLTVTSAQKNPTAFYLCASTFYGGEGAEAFFGQGTRLTVV.

This clone was counted once. The rearrangement joins TRBV11-3 to TRBJ2-1; 16 bases agree with TRBD2. Germline values: CDR1 SGHNT, CDR2 YENEEA. V dropped 3 bases and J dropped 5; count of bases not matched to a gene: 10. CDR3 length equals 19 residues. The CDR3 here is CASSFGGLAGGPSDNEQFF. CDR3 DNA: TGTGCCAGCAGCTTCGGGGGACTAGCGGGAGGGCCGTCTGACAATGAGCAGTTCTTC.

This chain joins TRBV15 and TRBJ2-1, with D uncertain. The CDR3 spans 12 residues. V lost 6 bases, J lost 2 bases, and 5 bases lay in between. CDR1 LNHNV and CDR2 YYDKDF come from the germline V gene (reference sequence). The CDR3 DNA is TGTGCCACCAGTCCCACCTACAATGAGCAGTTCTTC. Amino acids: CATSPTYNEQFF.

The chain has TRBV15 and TRBJ2-5, with TRBD2 identical over 11 bases. The CDR3 length is 17 residues. The V gene's germline CDR1 is LNHNV and CDR2 YYDKDF (reference sequence). Germline trimming cut 0 bases from V and 1 base from J; bases unmatched to any gene: 4. The CDR3 DNA reads TGTGCCACCAGCAGAGAATCCCTAGCGGGGGGCCAAGAGACCCAGTACTTC. Protein: CATSRESLAGGQETQYF.

The chain uses TRBV18 and TRBJ2-7, with a weak D call TRBD1 (5 bases). The CDR3 length is 13 residues. Trimming cost V 2 bases and J 5 bases, with 10 bases left between them. Germline loops: CDR1 KGHSH, CDR2 LQKENI. The CDR3 nucleotides are TGTGCCAGCTCACCAGGGGCTGGGGACGAGCAGTACTTC. It yields the protein CASSPGAGDEQYF.

V gene TRBV14 combines with J gene TRBJ2-7; TRBD2 is a possible D gene (5 bases). CDR3 length: 15 residues. V was shortened by 4 bases and J by 3 bases, with 16 bases between the two germline ends. Germline V gene lookup returns CDR1 SGHDN and CDR2 FVKESK. CDR3 sequence: CASSRPGSRVYEQYF. CDR3 sequence (DNA): TGTGCCAGCAGCCGACCGGGATCGCGGGTCTACGAGCAGTACTTC.

CDR3 sequence reads: CASSEALDRGPGEKLFF. The CDR3 bases are TGTGCCAGCAGTGAGGCCTTGGACAGGGGGCCCGGTGAAAAACTGTTTTTT. The genes are TRBV6-1 and TRBJ1-4; 11 positions agree with TRBD1. Germline loops: CDR1 MNHNS, CDR2 SASEGT. The CDR3 extends over 17 amino acids. V gave up 3 bases and J gave up 7 bases; unmatched junction bases: 10.

The chain recombines TRBV18 with TRBJ2-1; 11 positions match TRBD2. CDR3 length equals 17 residues. The ends lost 1 base at V and 5 bases at J; junction bases unmatched: 7. Germline V gene lookup returns CDR1 KGHSH and CDR2 LQKENI. For the CDR3, the DNA is TGTGCCAGCTCACCACGCCCGGGACTAGCGGCTAACAATGAGCAGTTCTTC. Translating it yields CASSPRPGLAANNEQFF.

This clone has only a few counts. CDR3 protein: CASSGSAGDGYTF. The CDR3 DNA is TGTGCCAGCAGTGGGTCGGCAGGGGATGGCTACACCTTC. This rearrangement joins TRBV2 to TRBJ1-2; TRBD1 is a possible D gene (6 bases). The V and J ends lost 4 bases and 6 bases respectively, with 12 bases between them. The CDR3 totals 13 residues. Germline V lookup: CDR1 SNHLY, CDR2 FYNNEI.

This chain joins TRBV11-3 and TRBJ2-5, with TRBD1 matching over 7 bases. After removal of 4 bases from V and 5 bases from J, the junction contained 10 bases not matched to a gene. CDR3 length: 15 amino acids. CDR1 and CDR2 (germline): SGHNT, YENEEA. The CDR3 is CASSYGDRAGETQYF. CDR3 DNA sequence: TGTGCCAGCAGCTATGGCGACAGGGCAGGGGAGACCCAGTACTTC.

The V and J genes are TRBV6-5 and TRBJ2-3; a weak D match, TRBD1 (6 bases). CDR1 and CDR2 from the germline V gene are MNHEY and SVGAGI. This CDR3 is 15 amino acids long. V lost 0 bases and J lost 5, with 12 bases in between. CDR3 amino acids: CASSYSRGSVDTQYF. Written as DNA, the CDR3 is TGTGCCAGCAGTTACTCCAGGGGTTCCGTAGATACGCAGTATTTT.